This T cell receptor (beta chain) was recovered during a study of metastatic and nonmetastatic thyroid tumors. As for the study in general: A comparison of repertoires was made across blood and tumor or nodule tissue from malignant and benign thyroid patients.

Every patient underwent thyroid surgery untreated. Overall study findings and caveats: In blood and tumor, TCR beta diversity was reportedly significantly higher in malignant thyroid tumors than in benign nodules.

This clone was found many times. Its antigen is not identified. Methods used by the authors: CDR3 was compared across clinicopathological groups, and the resulting differences were used to build a distant-metastasis classifier for papillary thyroid cancer. TCRdb re-clonotyped the PCR reads via MiXCR. The V and J calls were determined by TCRdb, not by the authors. Of 15,000 or so clones in the sample, 25% to 35% were seen once. Per the germline V gene, CDR1 is SGHDT and CDR2 is YYEEEE. The V and J ends lost 0 bases and 2 bases respectively, with 10 bases between them. This CDR3 is 15 amino acids long. This rearrangement joins TRBV5-6 to TRBJ2-3, with D possibly TRBD2 on 6 matching bases. Material: tumor tissue. This receptor was obtained from a male donor with papillary thyroid cancer or a benign thyroid nodule (not recorded which). Some clones in this sample may be carry-over from other donors' samples. For the CDR3, the DNA is TGTGCCAGCAGCTTGGTTGGGGGGTTCACAGATACGCAGTATTTT. Its protein is CASSLVGGFTDTQYF.